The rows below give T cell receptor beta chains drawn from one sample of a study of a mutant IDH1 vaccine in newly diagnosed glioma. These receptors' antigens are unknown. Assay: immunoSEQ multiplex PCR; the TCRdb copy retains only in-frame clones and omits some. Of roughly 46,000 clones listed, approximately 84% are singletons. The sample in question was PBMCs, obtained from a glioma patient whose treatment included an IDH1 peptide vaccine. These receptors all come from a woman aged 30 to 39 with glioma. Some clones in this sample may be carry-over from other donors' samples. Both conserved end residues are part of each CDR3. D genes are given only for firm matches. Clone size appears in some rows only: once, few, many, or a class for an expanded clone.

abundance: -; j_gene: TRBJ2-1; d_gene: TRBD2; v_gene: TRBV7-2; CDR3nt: TGTGCCAGCAGCATAAGCGGGAGGGCCCACAATGAGCAGTTCTTC; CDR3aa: CASSISGRAHNEQFF
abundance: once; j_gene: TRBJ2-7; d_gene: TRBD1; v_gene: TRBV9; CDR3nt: TGTGCCAGCAGCTCTGGGACAGCCTACGAGCAGTACTTC; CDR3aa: CASSSGTAYEQYF
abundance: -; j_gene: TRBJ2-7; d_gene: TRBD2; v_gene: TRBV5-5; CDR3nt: TGTGCCAGCAGCTTCGGGACTAGTTTGTCTTACGAGCAGTACTTC; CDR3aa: CASSFGTSLSYEQYF
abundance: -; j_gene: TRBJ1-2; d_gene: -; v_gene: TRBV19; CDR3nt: TGTGCCAGTACCCCGGACACAGGTGGGTATGGCTACACCTTC; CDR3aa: CASTPDTGGYGYTF
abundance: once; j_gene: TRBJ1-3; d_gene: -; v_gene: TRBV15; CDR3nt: TGTGCCACCAGCAGAGAAATAGGGGTCTTCTCTGGAAACACCATATATTTT; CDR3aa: CATSREIGVFSGNTIYF
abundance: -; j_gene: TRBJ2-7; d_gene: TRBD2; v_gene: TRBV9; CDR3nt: TGTGCCAGCAGCCTCGGGCTAGCGGGGGCCTACGAGCAGTACTTC; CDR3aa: CASSLGLAGAYEQYF
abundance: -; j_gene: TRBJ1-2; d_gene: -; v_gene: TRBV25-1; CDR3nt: TGTGCCAGCAGTGCCCTCAGTGGCTACACCTTC; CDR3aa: CASSALSGYTF
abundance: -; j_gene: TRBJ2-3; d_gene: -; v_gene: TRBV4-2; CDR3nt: TGTGCCAGCAGCCAAGTGAGCCTAGCCGCAGATACGCAGTATTTT; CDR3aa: CASSQVSLAADTQYF
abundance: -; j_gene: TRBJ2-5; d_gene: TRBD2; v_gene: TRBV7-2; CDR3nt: TGTGCCAGCAGCAGGGGGACTAGCGGGGCCTCGGCCCAGTACTTC; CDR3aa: CASSRGTSGASAQYF
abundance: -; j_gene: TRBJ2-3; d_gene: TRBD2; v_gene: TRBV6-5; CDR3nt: TGTGCCAGCAGTTACTCAGGGACTAGGGGAGATACGCAGTATTTT; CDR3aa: CASSYSGTRGDTQYF
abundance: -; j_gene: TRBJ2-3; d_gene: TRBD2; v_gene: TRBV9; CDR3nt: TGTGCCAGCAGCGAAAGCGGGGCTAGCACAGATACGCAGTATTTT; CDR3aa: CASSESGASTDTQYF
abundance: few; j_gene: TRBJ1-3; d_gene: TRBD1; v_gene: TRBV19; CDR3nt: TGTGCCAGTAGTACACCCGGGACAGGGTCCCCTGGAAACACCATATATTTT; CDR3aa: CASSTPGTGSPGNTIYF
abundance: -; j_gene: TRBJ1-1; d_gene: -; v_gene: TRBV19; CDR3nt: TGTGCCAGTAGTTCGGGGGGGGTCGGCACTGAAGCTTTCTTT; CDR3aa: CASSSGGVGTEAFF
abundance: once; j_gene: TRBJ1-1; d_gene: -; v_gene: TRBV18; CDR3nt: TGTGCCAGCTCACCTGCCGACAGCCGGAACACTGAAGCTTTCTTT; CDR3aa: CASSPADSRNTEAFF
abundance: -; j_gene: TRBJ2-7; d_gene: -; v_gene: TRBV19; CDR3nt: TGTGCCAGTAGTCACGACTGGGACAACTACGAGCAGTACTTC; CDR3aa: CASSHDWDNYEQYF
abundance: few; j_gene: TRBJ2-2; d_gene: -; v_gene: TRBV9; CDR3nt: TGTGCCAGCAGCGTAGATCTAACCGGGGAGCTGTTTTTT; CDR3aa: CASSVDLTGELFF
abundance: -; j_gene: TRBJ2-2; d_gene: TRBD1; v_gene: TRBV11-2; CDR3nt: TGTGCCAGCAGCTCCCAGGGGGTGGACACCGGGGAGCTGTTTTTT; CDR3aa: CASSSQGVDTGELFF
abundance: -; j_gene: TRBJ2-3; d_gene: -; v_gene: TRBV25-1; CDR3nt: TGTGCCAGCTCAGCACAGGGGAGGGGGACAGATACGCAGTATTTT; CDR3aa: CASSAQGRGTDTQYF
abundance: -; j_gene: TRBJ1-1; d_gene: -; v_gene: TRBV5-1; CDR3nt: TGCGCCAGCAGCTTGGGTACGACAGTTAACACTGAAGCTTTCTTT; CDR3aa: CASSLGTTVNTEAFF
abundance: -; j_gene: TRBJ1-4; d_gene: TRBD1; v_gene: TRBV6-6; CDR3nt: TGTGCCAGCATTCAGGGGGGGGAGAATGAAAAACTGTTTTTT; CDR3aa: CASIQGGENEKLFF
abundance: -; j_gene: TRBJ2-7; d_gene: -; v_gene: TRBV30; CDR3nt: TGTGCCTGGAGTGCGAAACTCGAGCAGTACTTC; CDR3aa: CAWSAKLEQYF
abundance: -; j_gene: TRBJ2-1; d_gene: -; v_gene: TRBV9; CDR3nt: TGTGCCAGCAGCGTAGTCAACCCAGGGGCTGAGCAGTTCTTC; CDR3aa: CASSVVNPGAEQFF
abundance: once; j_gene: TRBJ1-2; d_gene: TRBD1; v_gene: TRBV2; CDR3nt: TGTGCCAGCAGGGCCGGGACAGGGGATGGCTACACCTTC; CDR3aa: CASRAGTGDGYTF
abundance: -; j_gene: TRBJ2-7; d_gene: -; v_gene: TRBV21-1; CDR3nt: TGTGCCAGCAGCAAAAGGTTAAGGACAGGGGACTGCGAGCAGTACTTC; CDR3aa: CASSKRLRTGDCEQYF
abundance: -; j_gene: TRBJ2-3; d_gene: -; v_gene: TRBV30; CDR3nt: TGTGCCTGGAGTGCCTCGGTAACAGATACGCAGTATTTT; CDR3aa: CAWSASVTDTQYF
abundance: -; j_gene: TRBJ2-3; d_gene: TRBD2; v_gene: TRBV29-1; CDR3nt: TGCAGCCTCCGGACTAGCGCCTCTAGCACAGATACGCAGTATTTT; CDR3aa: CSLRTSASSTDTQYF
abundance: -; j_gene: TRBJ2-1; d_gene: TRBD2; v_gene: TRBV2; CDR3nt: TGTGCCAGCAGGTCTACTAGCGGGAGTGGGAATGAGCAGTTCTTC; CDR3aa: CASRSTSGSGNEQFF
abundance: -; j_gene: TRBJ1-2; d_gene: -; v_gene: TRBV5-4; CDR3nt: TGTGCCAGCAGCGGCACAGGGTTGGGGGGCTACACCTTC; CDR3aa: CASSGTGLGGYTF
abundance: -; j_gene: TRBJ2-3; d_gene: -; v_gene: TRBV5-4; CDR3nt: TGTGCCAGCAGCTTGGGTAAGGGGGGCACAGATACGCAGTATTTT; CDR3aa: CASSLGKGGTDTQYF
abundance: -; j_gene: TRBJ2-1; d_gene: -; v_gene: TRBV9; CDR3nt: TGTGCCAGCAGCGGACTGGGTAAAAGGGGTGAGCAGTTCTTC; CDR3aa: CASSGLGKRGEQFF
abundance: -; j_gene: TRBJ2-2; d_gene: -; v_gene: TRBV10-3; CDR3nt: TGTGCCATCAGTGAGCGTGACGACTCCGATGGGCTGTTTTTT; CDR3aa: CAISERDDSDGLFF
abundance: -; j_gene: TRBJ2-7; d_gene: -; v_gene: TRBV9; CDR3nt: TGTGCCAGCAGCGTAGGGGAATCCTACGAGCAGTACTTC; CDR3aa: CASSVGESYEQYF
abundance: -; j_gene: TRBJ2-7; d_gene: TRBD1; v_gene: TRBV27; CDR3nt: TGTGCCAGCAGCTTGAGGACAGGGATCGAGCAGTACTTC; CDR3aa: CASSLRTGIEQYF
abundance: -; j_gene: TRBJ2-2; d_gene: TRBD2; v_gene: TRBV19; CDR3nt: TGTGCCAGTACCGGGACTAGCGGGAGATCCGGGGAGCTGTTTTTT; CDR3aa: CASTGTSGRSGELFF
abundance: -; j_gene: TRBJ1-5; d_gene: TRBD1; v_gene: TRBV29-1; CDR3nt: TGCAGCGTAACCCGGGACAGGGGTCAGCCCCAGCATTTT; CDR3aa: CSVTRDRGQPQHF
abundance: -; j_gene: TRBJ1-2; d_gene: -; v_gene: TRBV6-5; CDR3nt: TGTGCCAGCACCTCGCGGGCAGTCGCGAATGGCTACACCTTC; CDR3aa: CASTSRAVANGYTF
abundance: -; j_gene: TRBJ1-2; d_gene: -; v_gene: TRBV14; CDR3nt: TGTGCCAGCAGCCAAGACACCCGAGGTTATGGCTACACCTTC; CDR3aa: CASSQDTRGYGYTF
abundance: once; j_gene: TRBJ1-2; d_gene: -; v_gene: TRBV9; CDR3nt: TGTGCCAGCAGCGAACAGGCGGTTCGAGGCTACACCTTC; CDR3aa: CASSEQAVRGYTF
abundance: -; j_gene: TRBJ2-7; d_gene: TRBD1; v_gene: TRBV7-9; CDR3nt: TGTGCCAGCAGCTGGGGGACAGGGGTTTACGAGCAGTACTTC; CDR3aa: CASSWGTGVYEQYF
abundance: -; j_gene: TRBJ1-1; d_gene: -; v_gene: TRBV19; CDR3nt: TGTGCCAGTAGTATCACAAGGGGCCGAAAGAACACTGAAGCTTTCTTT; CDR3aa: CASSITRGRKNTEAFF
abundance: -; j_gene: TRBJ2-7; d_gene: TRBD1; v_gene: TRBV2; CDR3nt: TGTGCCAGCAGTGTCCGCGGGTCAGGGGGCGGCGAGCAGTACTTC; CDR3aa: CASSVRGSGGGEQYF
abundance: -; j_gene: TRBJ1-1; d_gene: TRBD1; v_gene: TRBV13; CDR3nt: TGTGCCAGCAGCCGGGGGGACAGGGGGACTGAAGCTTTCTTT; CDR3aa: CASSRGDRGTEAFF
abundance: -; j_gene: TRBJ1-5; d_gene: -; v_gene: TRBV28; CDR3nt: TGTGCCACCGCCCGTCCCCCACGTAGAGGGTATAGCAATCAGCCCCAGCATTTT; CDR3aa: CATARPPRRGYSNQPQHF
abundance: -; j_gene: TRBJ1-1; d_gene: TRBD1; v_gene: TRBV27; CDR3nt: TGTGCCAGCTGTCCGCTGGGACAGGCGAACACTGAAGCTTTCTTT; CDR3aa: CASCPLGQANTEAFF
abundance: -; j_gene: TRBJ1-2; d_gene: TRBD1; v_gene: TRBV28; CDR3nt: TGTGCCAGCAGTTGGACAGGCTATGGCTACACCTTC; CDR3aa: CASSWTGYGYTF
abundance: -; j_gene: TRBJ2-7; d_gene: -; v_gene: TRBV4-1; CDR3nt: TGCGCCAGCAGCCAAAACAGGGCCTACGAGCAGTACTTC; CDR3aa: CASSQNRAYEQYF
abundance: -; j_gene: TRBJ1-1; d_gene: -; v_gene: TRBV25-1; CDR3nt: TGTGCCAGCAGTGCGCACACGACGAACACTGAAGCTTTCTTT; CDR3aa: CASSAHTTNTEAFF
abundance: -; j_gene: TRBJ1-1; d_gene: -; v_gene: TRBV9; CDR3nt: TGTGCCAGCAGCTTGGGGGACTACACTGAAGCTTTCTTT; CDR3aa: CASSLGDYTEAFF
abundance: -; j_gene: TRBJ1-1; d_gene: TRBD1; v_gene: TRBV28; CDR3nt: TGTGCCAGCAGTTTACCCCGCGGGACAGGGGCAGGTAGAACTGAAGCTTTCTTT; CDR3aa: CASSLPRGTGAGRTEAFF
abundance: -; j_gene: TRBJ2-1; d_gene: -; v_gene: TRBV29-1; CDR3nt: TGCAGCGCCCAGGTGGAGACCTACAATGAGCAGTTCTTC; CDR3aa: CSAQVETYNEQFF
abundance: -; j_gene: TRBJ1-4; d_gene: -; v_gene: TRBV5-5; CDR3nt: TGTGCCAGCAGCCCGACCGGGGGGTATAATGAAAAACTGTTTTTT; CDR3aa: CASSPTGGYNEKLFF
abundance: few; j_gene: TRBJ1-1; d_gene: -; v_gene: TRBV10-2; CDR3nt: TGCGCCAGCAGTGCGGCAGAGGGCCCCTCTGAAGCTTTCTTT; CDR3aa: CASSAAEGPSEAFF
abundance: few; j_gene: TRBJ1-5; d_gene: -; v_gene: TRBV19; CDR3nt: TGTGCCAGTAGTCCCCTTGGCCAGGGCCGCAATCAGCCCCAGCATTTT; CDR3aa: CASSPLGQGRNQPQHF
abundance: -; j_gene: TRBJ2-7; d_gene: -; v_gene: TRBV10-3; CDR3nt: TGTGCCGCACAGGGAGGGGTTTCATACGAGCAGTACTTC; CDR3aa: CAAQGGVSYEQYF
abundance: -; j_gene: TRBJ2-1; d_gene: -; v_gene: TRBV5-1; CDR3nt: TGCGCCAGCAGCACCGGGGGCGATGAGCAGTTCTTC; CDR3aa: CASSTGGDEQFF
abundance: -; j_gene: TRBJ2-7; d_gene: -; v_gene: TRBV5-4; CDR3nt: TGTGCCAGCAGCTACTTCGGCCGCTCCTACGAGCAGTACTTC; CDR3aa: CASSYFGRSYEQYF
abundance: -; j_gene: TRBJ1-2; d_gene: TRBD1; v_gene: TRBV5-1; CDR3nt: TGCGCCAGCAGCTCGCAGGGTTTCGGAGACAGGGATTACTACACCTTC; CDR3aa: CASSSQGFGDRDYYTF